This TCR beta chain is drawn from a study of T cells in Graves' hyperthyroidism and ophthalmopathy. Reasons for excluding patients were uncontrolled infection, other autoimmune disease, pregnancy or lactation. Any symptoms of ophthalmopathy came after the first hyperthyroidism diagnosis, from which the blood sample dates. V lost 1 base and J lost 2, with 11 bases in between. This CDR3 has 15 amino acids. Germline V lookup: CDR1 KGHSH, CDR2 LQKENI. Findings and limits, study-wide: Most clonotypes expanded in thyroid above 0.001 were likewise present in blood.

RNA transcripts yielded amplified TCR beta CDR3 regions. The primer set for the first-round RT-PCR of the TCR CDR3 was HTBI. MiXCR, applied by TCRdb to the multiplex PCR reads, yields one record per CDR3 protein. The sample includes 550,000 to 850,000 distinct CDR3 sequences, roughly 20% of them seen just once. This clonotype was observed many times. Its antigen is currently unknown. The sequence came from a woman aged 45-59 years with Graves' hyperthyroidism that later progressed to Graves' ophthalmopathy. Sequenced input: blood. The chain is built from TRBV18 and TRBJ2-5; D gene unclear. The DNA of the CDR3 is TGTGCCAGCTCACCACTACCCATTTTTCAAGAGACCCAGTACTTC. Residues: CASSPLPIFQETQYF.